These 4 T cell receptor beta chains came from one sample sequenced in a study of patients and donors after allogeneic stem cell transplantation. TCRdb processed the RT-PCR reads anew with MiXCR; each CDR3 protein has one entry. Among about 74,000 distinct CDR3 sequences, around a quarter were seen once, and the ten largest hold roughly 29%. The sequenced material came from blood, either unsorted or a sorted T cell fraction (not recorded which). The source of these receptors is a human donor who was either an allogeneic HSCT recipient or a stem cell or donor lymphocyte infusion donor (not recorded which). It is not recorded whose cells these are; they may come from a transplant donor.

This clonotype was detected a few times. The V gene is TRBV24-1, the J gene TRBJ1-1; tentatively, D is TRBD1 (5 bases). CDR1 is KGHDR, CDR2 SFDVKD, per germline. Trimming took off 4 bases at V and 1 base at J, with 6 bases between the two ends. CDR3 length: 13 residues. Written as DNA, the CDR3 is TGTGCCACCAGTGAAAGGGGGAACACTGAAGCTTTCTTT. Its protein product is CATSERGNTEAFF.

This chain uses TRBV7-2 with TRBJ2-5; perhaps TRBD2 as D (5 bases). This CDR3 has 14 amino acids. The germline V gene has CDR1 SGHTA and CDR2 FQGNSA. V dropped 3 bases and J dropped 5 bases, with 13 bases sitting between them. The CDR3 region is CASSLVRGMETQYF. DNA of the CDR3: TGTGCCAGCAGCTTGGTTCGGGGAATGGAGACCCAGTACTTC.

The chain joins TRBV28 to TRBJ1-5, with no clear D. Trimming took off 9 bases at V and 5 bases at J, with 14 bases between the two ends. The CDR3 spans 13 residues. CDR1 and CDR2 from the germline V gene are MDHEN and SYDVKM. CDR3 sequence reads: CARKLRVHQPQHF. CDR3 sequence (DNA): TGTGCCAGGAAGCTCAGAGTCCATCAGCCCCAGCATTTT.

V gene TRBV30 combines with J gene TRBJ1-2; 7 positions agree with TRBD1. V shed 2 bases and J 5 bases; nucleotides not matched to a gene: 2. Germline values: CDR1 GTSNPN, CDR2 SVGIG (reference sequence). The CDR3 length is 12 residues. CDR3 protein: CAWSLRGYGYTF. The CDR3 coding sequence is TGTGCCTGGAGTCTCAGGGGGTATGGCTACACCTTC. The full variable domain, with the rest looked up from reference TRBV30 and TRBJ1-2, is SQTIHQWPATLVQPVGSPLSLECTVEGTSNPNLYWYRQAAGRGLQLLFYSVGIGQISSEVPQNLSASRPQDRQFILSSKKLLLSDSGFYLCAWSLRGYGYTFGSGTRLTVV.